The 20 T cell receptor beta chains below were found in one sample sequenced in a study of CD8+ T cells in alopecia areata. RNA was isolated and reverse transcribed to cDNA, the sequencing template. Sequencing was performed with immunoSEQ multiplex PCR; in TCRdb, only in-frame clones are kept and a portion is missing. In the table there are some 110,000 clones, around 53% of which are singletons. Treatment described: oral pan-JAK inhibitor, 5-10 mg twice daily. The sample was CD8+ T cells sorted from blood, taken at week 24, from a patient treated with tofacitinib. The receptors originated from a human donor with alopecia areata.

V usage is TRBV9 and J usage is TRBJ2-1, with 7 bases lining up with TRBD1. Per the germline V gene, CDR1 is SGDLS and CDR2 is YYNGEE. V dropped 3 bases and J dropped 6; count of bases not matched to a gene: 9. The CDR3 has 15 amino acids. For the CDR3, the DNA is TGTGCCAGCAGCGCCCGGGACAGTCCTATCAATGAGCAGTTCTTC. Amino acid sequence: CASSARDSPINEQFF.

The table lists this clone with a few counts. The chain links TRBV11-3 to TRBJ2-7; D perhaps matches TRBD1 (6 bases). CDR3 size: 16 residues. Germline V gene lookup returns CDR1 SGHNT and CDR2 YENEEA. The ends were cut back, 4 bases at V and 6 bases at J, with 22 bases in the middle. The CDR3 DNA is TGTGCCAGCAGCTCCGTAGCAGGGGATGGGCCCGGCGAGCAGTACTTC. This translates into CASSSVAGDGPGEQYF.

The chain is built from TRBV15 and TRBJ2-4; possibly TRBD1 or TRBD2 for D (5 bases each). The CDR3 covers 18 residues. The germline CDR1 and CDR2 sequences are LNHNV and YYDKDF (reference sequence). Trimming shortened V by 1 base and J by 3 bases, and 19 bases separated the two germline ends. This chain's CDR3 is CATSRAGEGPMGKNIQYF. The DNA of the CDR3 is TGTGCCACCAGCAGAGCTGGCGAGGGGCCGATGGGCAAAAACATTCAGTACTTC.

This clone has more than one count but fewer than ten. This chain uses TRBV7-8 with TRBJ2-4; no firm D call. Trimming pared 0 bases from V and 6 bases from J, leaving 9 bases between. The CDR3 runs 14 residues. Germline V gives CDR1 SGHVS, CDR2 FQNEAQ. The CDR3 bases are TGTGCCAGCAGCTTAGCTGGCGTCTTAAACATTCAGTACTTC. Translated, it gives CASSLAGVLNIQYF. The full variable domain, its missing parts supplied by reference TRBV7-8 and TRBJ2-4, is GAGVSQSPRYKVAKRGQDVALRCDPISGHVSLFWYQQALGQGPEFLTYFQNEAQLDKSGLPSDRFFAERPEGSVSTLKIQRTQQEDSAVYLCASSLAGVLNIQYFGAGTRLSVL.

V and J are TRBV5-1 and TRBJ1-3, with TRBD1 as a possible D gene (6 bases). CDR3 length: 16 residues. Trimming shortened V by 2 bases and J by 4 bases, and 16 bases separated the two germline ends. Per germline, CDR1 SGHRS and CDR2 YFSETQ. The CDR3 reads CASSLTKQGYGNTIYF. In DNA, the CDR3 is TGCGCCAGCAGCTTAACAAAACAGGGTTACGGAAACACCATATATTTT. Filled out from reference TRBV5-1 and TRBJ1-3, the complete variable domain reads KAGVTQTPRYLIKTRGQQVTLSCSPISGHRSVSWYQQTPGQGLQFLFEYFSETQRNKGNFPGRFSGRQFSNSRSEMNVSTLELGDSALYLCASSLTKQGYGNTIYFGEGSWLTVV.

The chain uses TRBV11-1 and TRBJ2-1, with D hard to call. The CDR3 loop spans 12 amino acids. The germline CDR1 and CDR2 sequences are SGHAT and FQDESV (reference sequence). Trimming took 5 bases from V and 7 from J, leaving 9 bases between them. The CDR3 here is CASSSSWNEQFF. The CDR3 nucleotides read TGTGCCAGCAGCAGTTCCTGGAATGAGCAGTTCTTC.

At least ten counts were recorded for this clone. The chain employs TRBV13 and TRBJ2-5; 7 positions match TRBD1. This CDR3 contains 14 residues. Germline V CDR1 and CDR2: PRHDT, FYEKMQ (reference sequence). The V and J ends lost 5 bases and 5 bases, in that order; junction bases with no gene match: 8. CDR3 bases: TGTGCCAGCAGCAACGACAGGGAGATGGAGACCCAGTACTTC. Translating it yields CASSNDREMETQYF.

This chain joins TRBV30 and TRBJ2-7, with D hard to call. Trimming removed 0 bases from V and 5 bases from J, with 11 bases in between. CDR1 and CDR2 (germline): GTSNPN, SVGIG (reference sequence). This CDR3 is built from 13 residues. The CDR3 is CAWSVPTTDEQYF. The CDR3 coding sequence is TGTGCCTGGAGTGTCCCAACAACGGACGAGCAGTACTTC.

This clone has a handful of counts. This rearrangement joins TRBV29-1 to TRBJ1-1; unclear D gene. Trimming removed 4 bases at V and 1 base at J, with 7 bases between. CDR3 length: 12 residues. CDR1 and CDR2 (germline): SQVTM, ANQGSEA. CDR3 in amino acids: CSVVVWNTEAFF. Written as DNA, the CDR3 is TGCAGCGTTGTCGTGTGGAACACTGAAGCTTTCTTT.

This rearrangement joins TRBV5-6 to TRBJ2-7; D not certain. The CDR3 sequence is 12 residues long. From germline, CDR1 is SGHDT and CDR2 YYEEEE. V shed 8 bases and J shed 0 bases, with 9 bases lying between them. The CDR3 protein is CASSMSSYEQYF. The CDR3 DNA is TGTGCCAGTTCCATGAGCTCCTACGAGCAGTACTTC.

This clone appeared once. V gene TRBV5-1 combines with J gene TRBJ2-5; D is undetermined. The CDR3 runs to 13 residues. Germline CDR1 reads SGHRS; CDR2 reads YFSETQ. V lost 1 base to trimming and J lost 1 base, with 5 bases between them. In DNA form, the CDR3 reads TGCGCCAGCAGCTTGATGGCCCAAGAGACCCAGTACTTC. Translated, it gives CASSLMAQETQYF.

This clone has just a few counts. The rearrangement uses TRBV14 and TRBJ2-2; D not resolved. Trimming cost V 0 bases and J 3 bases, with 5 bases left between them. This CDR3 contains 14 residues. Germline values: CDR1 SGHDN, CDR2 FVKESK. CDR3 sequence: CASSQDRDTGELFF. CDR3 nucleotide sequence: TGTGCCAGCAGCCAAGATCGCGACACCGGGGAGCTGTTTTTT.

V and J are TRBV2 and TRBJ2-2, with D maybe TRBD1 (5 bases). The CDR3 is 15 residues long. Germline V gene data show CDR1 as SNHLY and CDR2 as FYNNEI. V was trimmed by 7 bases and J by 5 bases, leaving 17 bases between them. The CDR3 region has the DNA TGTGCCAGCAACTACGTGGCAGGGATGACCGGGGAGCTGTTTTTT. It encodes CASNYVAGMTGELFF.

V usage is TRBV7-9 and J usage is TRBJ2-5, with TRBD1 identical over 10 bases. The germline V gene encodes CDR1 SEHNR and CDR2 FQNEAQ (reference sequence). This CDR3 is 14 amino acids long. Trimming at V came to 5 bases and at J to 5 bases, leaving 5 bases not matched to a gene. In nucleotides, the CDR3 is TGTGCCAGCAGCGCAGACAGGGGGCTGGAGACCCAGTACTTC. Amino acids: CASSADRGLETQYF.

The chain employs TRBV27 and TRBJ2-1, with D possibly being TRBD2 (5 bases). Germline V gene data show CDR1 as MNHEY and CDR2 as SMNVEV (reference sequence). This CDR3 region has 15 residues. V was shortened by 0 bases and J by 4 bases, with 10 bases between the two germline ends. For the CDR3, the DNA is TGTGCCAGCAGTTTATCGAGGACTCCTTACAATGAGCAGTTCTTC. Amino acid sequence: CASSLSRTPYNEQFF.

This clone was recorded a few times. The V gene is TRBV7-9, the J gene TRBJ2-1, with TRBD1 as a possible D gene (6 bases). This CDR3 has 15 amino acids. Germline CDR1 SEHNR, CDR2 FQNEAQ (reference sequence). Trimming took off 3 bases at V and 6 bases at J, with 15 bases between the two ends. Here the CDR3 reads CASSLETGLLNEQFF. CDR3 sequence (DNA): TGTGCCAGCAGCTTGGAGACAGGTCTACTCAATGAGCAGTTCTTC.

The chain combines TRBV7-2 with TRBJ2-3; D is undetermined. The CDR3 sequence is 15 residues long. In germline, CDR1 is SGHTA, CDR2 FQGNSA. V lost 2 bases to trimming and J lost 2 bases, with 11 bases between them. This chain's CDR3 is CASSLIKFVTDTQYF. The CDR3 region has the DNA TGTGCCAGCAGCTTAATTAAGTTCGTCACAGATACGCAGTATTTT. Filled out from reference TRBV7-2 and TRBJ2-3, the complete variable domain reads GAGVSQSPSNKVTEKGKDVELRCDPISGHTALYWYRQSLGQGLEFLIYFQGNSAPDKSGLPSDRFSAERTGGSVSTLTIQRTQQEDSAVYLCASSLIKFVTDTQYFGPGTRLTVL.

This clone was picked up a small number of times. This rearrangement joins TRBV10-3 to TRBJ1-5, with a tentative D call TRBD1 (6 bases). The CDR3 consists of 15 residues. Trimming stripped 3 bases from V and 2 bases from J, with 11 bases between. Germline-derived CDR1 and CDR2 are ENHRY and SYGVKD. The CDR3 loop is CAISDPNRGNQPQHF. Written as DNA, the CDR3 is TGTGCCATCAGTGACCCAAACAGGGGCAATCAGCCCCAGCATTTT.

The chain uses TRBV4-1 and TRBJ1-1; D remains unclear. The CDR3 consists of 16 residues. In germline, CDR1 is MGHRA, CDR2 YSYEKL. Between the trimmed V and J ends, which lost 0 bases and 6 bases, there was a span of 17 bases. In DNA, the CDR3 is TGCGCCAGCAGCCAAGAGCTTTTACCCTTGACCGCTGAAGCTTTCTTT. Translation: CASSQELLPLTAEAFF.

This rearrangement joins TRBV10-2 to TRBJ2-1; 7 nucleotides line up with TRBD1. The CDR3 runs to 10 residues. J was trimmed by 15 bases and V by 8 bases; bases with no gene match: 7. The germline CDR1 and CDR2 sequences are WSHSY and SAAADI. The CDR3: CASQQGLLFF. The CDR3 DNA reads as TGCGCCAGCCAACAGGGGCTTCTGTTCTTC.